The clone carrying this T cell receptor beta chain was counted many times. As yet, its antigen is unknown. The CDR3 sequence is 13 residues long. Deletions cut 4 bases from V and 3 bases from J, with 10 bases between. Germline CDR1 DFQATT, CDR2 SNEGSKA (reference sequence). This sample was taken from a study of T cells in Graves' hyperthyroidism and ophthalmopathy. Study at large: Before treatment of any kind, peripheral blood was taken at initial diagnosis.

Study-wide results and caveats: Ophthalmopathy could be told apart from stable hyperthyroidism with a 13 V-J model. Most thyroid clonotypes expanded above 0.001 were also detected in blood.

TCR beta CDR3 regions were amplified from RNA transcripts. The TCR CDR3 first-round RT-PCR relied on the HTBI primer set. TCRdb independently ran MiXCR on the multiplex PCR reads; one entry per CDR3 protein. In the table there are hundreds of thousands of distinct CDR3 sequences, roughly 15% of which are singletons. Pregnant or lactating patients were excluded, as were those with uncontrolled infection or other autoimmune disease. The sequence was collected from a woman aged 45 to 65 with Graves' ophthalmopathy. What was sequenced was blood. V gene TRBV20-1 combines with J gene TRBJ1-5, with D uncertain. CDR3 in amino acids: CSAIDAPNQPQHF. CDR3 coding DNA: TGCAGTGCTATTGACGCACCCAATCAGCCCCAGCATTTT.